This T cell receptor beta chain was captured in a study of blood T cell repertoires in COVID-19. Study background: PBMCs, B-cell-depleted T cells, or T cells were the source of the cDNA or gDNA that made up the material.

Sequencing was performed with immunoSEQ multiplex PCR; in TCRdb, only in-frame clones are kept and a portion is missing. The sample has about 160,000 clones; roughly 80% are singletons. CDR1 is MNHEY and CDR2 is SMNVEV in the germline V gene (reference sequence). Losses at the gene ends were 7 bases for V and 3 bases for J; bases not matched to a gene: 11. The length of the CDR3 is 15 residues. V usage is TRBV27 and J usage is TRBJ1-2; 7 nucleotides line up with TRBD1. The sequenced material came from PBMCs or T cells enriched from blood (not recorded which). The sequence was collected from a woman aged 40 to 49 with acute COVID-19. CDR3: CASNWTGVKDYGYTF. For the CDR3, the DNA is TGTGCCAGCAATTGGACAGGCGTAAAGGACTATGGCTACACCTTC.